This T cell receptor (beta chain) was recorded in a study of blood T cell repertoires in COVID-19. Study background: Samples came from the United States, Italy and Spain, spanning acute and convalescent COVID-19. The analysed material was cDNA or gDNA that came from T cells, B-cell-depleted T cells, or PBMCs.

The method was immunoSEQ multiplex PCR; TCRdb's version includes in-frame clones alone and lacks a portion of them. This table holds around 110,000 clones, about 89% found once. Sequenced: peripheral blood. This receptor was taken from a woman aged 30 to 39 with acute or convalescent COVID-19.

CDR3 in amino acids: CASSYAGGDRGYEQYF. In DNA form, the CDR3 reads TGTGCCAGCAGTTACGCCGGAGGGGACAGGGGCTACGAGCAGTACTTC. V is TRBV6-2 or TRBV6-3 and J is TRBJ2-7; TRBD1 matches at 10 bases. Germline CDR1 reads MNHEY; CDR2 reads SVGEGT. This CDR3 spans 16 amino acids. The ends lost 2 bases at V and 3 bases at J; junction bases unmatched: 7.